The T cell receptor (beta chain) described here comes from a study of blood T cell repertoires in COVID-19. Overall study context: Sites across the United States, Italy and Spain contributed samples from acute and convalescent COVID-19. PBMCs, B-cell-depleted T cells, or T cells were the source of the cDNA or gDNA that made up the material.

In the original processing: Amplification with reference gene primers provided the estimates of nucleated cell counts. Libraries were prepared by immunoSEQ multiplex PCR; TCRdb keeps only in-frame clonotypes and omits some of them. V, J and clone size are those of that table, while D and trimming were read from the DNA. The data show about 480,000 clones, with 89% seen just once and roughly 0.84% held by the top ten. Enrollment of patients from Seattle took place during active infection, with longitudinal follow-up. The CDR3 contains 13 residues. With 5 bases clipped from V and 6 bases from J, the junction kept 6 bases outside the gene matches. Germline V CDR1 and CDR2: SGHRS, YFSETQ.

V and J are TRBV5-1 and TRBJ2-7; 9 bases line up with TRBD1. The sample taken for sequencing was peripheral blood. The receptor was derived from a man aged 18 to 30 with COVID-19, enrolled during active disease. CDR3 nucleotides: TGCGCCAGCAGTTGGGGACAGGGAGGCGAGCAGTACTTC. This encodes CASSWGQGGEQYF.